One and the same sample provided the 16 T cell receptor beta chains below, sequenced in a study of blood T cell repertoires in COVID-19. The table came from immunoSEQ multiplex PCR; TCRdb's copy has only in-frame clones and leaves some out. This table has about 94,000 clones, 75% to 85% appearing once. Material: peripheral blood. Source of these receptors: an elderly woman with acute or convalescent COVID-19.

This chain connects TRBV12-3 or TRBV12-4 to TRBJ2-1; TRBD2 is a possible D gene (6 bases). Between the trimmed V and J ends, which lost 6 bases and 9 bases, there was a span of 15 bases. CDR3 size: 13 residues. The CDR3 DNA reads TGTGCCAGCAGCCAAAGACTAGGCGGTGAGCAGTTCTTC. As protein: CASSQRLGGEQFF.

In its sample, this clone was seen once. The chain uses TRBV5-1 and TRBJ2-7; the match to TRBD1 covers 7 bases. J was trimmed by 2 bases and V by 0 bases; bases with no gene match: 2. This CDR3 region has 14 residues. In germline, CDR1 is SGHRS, CDR2 YFSETQ. This chain's CDR3 is CASSLGDSTYEQYF. CDR3 sequence (DNA): TGCGCCAGCAGCTTGGGGGACAGCACCTACGAGCAGTACTTC.

This chain links TRBV7-9 with TRBJ1-2, with 9 bases identical to TRBD1. CDR3 length equals 16 residues. The V gene's germline CDR1 is SEHNR and CDR2 FQNEAQ (reference sequence). V shed 5 bases, J shed 3 bases, and the junction held 10 bases outside the gene matches. The CDR3 sequence: CASSPGQGRIDYGYTF. The CDR3 DNA sequence: TGTGCCAGCAGCCCAGGACAGGGGAGAATAGACTATGGCTACACCTTC. Filled out from reference TRBV7-9 and TRBJ1-2, the complete variable domain reads DTGVSQNPRHKITKRGQNVTFRCDPISEHNRLYWYRQTLGQGPEFLTYFQNEAQLEKSRLLSDRFSAERPKGSFSTLEIQRTEQGDSAMYLCASSPGQGRIDYGYTFGSGTRLTVV.

The chain uses TRBV6-6 and TRBJ2-1; possible D gene TRBD1, 6 bases. This CDR3 spans 14 amino acids. CDR1 is MNHNY and CDR2 is SVGAGI in the germline V gene (reference sequence). Trimming removed 4 bases at V and 4 bases at J, with 11 bases between. In nucleotides, the CDR3 is TGTGCCAGCAGTTTCCCAGGACAGTACAATGAGCAGTTCTTC. Its protein product is CASSFPGQYNEQFF.

The chain links TRBV19 to TRBJ1-3; D not certain. The CDR3 is made up of 15 amino acids. V lost 1 base, J lost 0 bases, and 7 bases lay in between. Germline CDR1 is LNHDA and CDR2 is SQIVND (reference sequence). CDR3 residues: CASSIGSSSGNTIYF. The CDR3 coding sequence is TGTGCCAGTAGTATAGGTAGCAGCTCTGGAAACACCATATATTTT.

This clone was seen a handful of times. The chain couples TRBV29-1 to TRBJ2-7, with 8 bases fitting TRBD2. In germline, CDR1 is SQVTM, CDR2 ANQGSEA. The CDR3 contains 11 residues. The J segment lost 6 bases and the V segment lost 5 bases, leaving 3 bases of the junction unmatched. In nucleotides, the CDR3 is TGCAGCGTTCGGGGGGGCTTCGAGCAGTACTTC. This gives the protein CSVRGGFEQYF.

The chain uses TRBV2 and TRBJ1-5; TRBD1 agrees at 7 bases. This CDR3 spans 13 amino acids. Per germline, CDR1 SNHLY and CDR2 FYNNEI. V was pared by 7 bases and J by 1 base, with 1 base of the junction left unmatched. CDR3 in amino acids: CASKGQSNQPQHF. The DNA for the CDR3 is TGTGCCAGCAAGGGACAGAGCAATCAGCCCCAGCATTTT. The whole variable domain, remainder taken from reference TRBV2 and TRBJ1-5, is EPEVTQTPSHQVTQMGQEVILRCVPISNHLYFYWYRQILGQKVEFLVSFYNNEISEKSEIFDDQFSVERPDGSNFTLKIRSTKLEDSAMYFCASKGQSNQPQHFGDGTRLSIL.

The rearrangement uses TRBV5-4 and TRBJ2-2, with 7 bases lining up with TRBD1. Losses at the gene ends were 4 bases for V and 5 bases for J; bases not matched to a gene: 8. This CDR3 is built from 15 residues. Germline CDR1 reads SGHNT; CDR2 reads YYREEE (reference sequence). The CDR3 reads CASSSETGSTGELFF. The CDR3 DNA reads as TGTGCCAGCAGCAGTGAGACAGGGTCTACCGGGGAGCTGTTTTTT.

This rearrangement joins TRBV5-6 to TRBJ2-1, with 9 bases lining up with TRBD2. The ends lost 1 base at V and 3 bases at J; junction bases unmatched: 2. CDR3 length equals 15 residues. CDR1 and CDR2 (germline): SGHDT, YYEEEE. The CDR3 DNA reads TGTGCCAGCAGCTTGCGGACTAGCGTCTACAATGAGCAGTTCTTC. Translated, it gives CASSLRTSVYNEQFF.

This chain connects TRBV5-1 to TRBJ1-2, with a weak D call TRBD1 (6 bases). V lost 1 base, J lost 6 bases, and 13 bases lay in between. Germline CDR1 is SGHRS and CDR2 is YFSETQ. The CDR3 length is 14 residues. CDR3 in DNA: TGCGCCAGCAGCTTGCCTGGGCAGGGGCATGGCTACACCTTC. The encoded protein is CASSLPGQGHGYTF.

The V call is TRBV6-2 or TRBV6-3, the J call TRBJ1-5, with TRBD1 matching 7 bases. The CDR3 is made up of 15 amino acids. CDR1 is MNHEY, CDR2 SVGEGT, per germline. Trimming at V came to 2 bases and at J to 4 bases, leaving 5 bases not matched to a gene. The CDR3 here is CASSYATGRNQPQHF. DNA for the CDR3: TGTGCCAGCAGTTACGCGACAGGGAGGAATCAGCCCCAGCATTTT.

The CDR3 region is CASSPFDRAYSTNEKLFF. As DNA, the CDR3 is TGTGCCAGCTCACCCTTCGACAGGGCGTATTCAACTAATGAAAAACTGTTTTTT. The chain employs TRBV18 and TRBJ1-4; the match to TRBD1 covers 7 bases. CDR3 length equals 18 residues. V was pared by 3 bases and J by 0 bases, with 10 bases of the junction left unmatched. Looked up from germline, CDR1 is KGHSH and CDR2 is LQKENI.

J is TRBJ2-5 and V is TRBV7-7, with D unresolved. The CDR3 contains 13 residues. CDR1 is SSHAT and CDR2 is FNYEAQ in the germline V gene (reference sequence). Trimming removed 5 bases from V and 2 bases from J, with 9 bases in between. The CDR3 here is CASSTVRQETQYF. The DNA of the CDR3 is TGTGCCAGCAGCACAGTTCGTCAAGAGACCCAGTACTTC.

This clone has at least ten counts. V gene TRBV24-1 combines with J gene TRBJ1-1; no clear D. The CDR3 contains 11 residues. V shed 4 bases and J shed 9 bases, with 8 bases lying between them. Germline CDR1 reads KGHDR; CDR2 reads SFDVKD. For the CDR3, the DNA is TGTGCCACCAGTGACGGTACGAAAGCTTTCTTT. Its translation is CATSDGTKAFF.

This rearrangement joins TRBV19 to TRBJ2-7; TRBD2 agrees at 7 bases. This CDR3 is 14 amino acids long. V trimming: 3 bases; J trimming: 7 bases; junction bases outside the gene matches: 9. Germline values: CDR1 LNHDA, CDR2 SQIVND (reference sequence). CDR3 residues: CASSIDGRLSEQYF. The CDR3 DNA follows: TGTGCCAGTAGTATTGACGGGAGGCTGTCGGAGCAGTACTTC.

The V gene is TRBV2, the J gene TRBJ1-2; 9 positions agree with TRBD1. Germline V gene sequence: CDR1 SNHLY, CDR2 FYNNEI. Trimming cost V 7 bases and J 7 bases; bases outside gene matches: 10. The CDR3 loop spans 14 amino acids. The CDR3 DNA is TGTGCCAGCAACCAACAGGGGGCATCCTCTGGCTACACCTTC. Its protein is CASNQQGASSGYTF.